Below are 9 T cell receptor beta chains sequenced from a single sample in a study of radiotherapy plus CTLA-4 blockade in lung cancer. The assay was immunoSEQ multiplex PCR, and TCRdb's table has in-frame clones only and misses some. The data show under 35,000 clones, 60% to 80% seen once. Sequenced here: peripheral blood, sampled from a patient treated with radiotherapy plus ipilimumab. The source of these receptors is a human donor with non-small cell lung cancer whose response to radiotherapy plus ipilimumab could not be evaluated.

The DNA of the CDR3 is TGTGCCAGCACACCAGGGACTTCCTATAATTCACCCCTCCACTTT. Translation: CASTPGTSYNSPLHF. The rearrangement uses TRBV28 and TRBJ1-6; D possibly corresponds to TRBD1 (5 bases). From germline, CDR1 is MDHEN and CDR2 SYDVKM. The CDR3 contains 15 residues. Trimming took 7 bases from V and 1 from J, leaving 11 bases between them. The full variable domain, with the rest looked up from reference TRBV28 and TRBJ1-6, is DVKVTQSSRYLVKRTGEKVFLECVQDMDHENMFWYRQDPGLGLRLIYFSYDVKMKEKGDIPEGYSVSREKKERFSLILESASTNQTSMYLCASTPGTSYNSPLHFGNGTRLTVT.

The CDR3: CASSPQGSTDTQYF. CDR3 bases: TGTGCCAGCAGCCCCCAGGGGTCCACAGATACGCAGTATTTT. This sequence joins TRBV7-9 and TRBJ2-3, with D possibly matching TRBD1 (6 bases). The CDR3 runs to 14 residues. Looked up from germline, CDR1 is SEHNR and CDR2 is FQNEAQ (reference sequence). With 5 bases removed from V and 2 bases from J, the gap between germline ends came to 11 bases.

The genes are TRBV7-9 and TRBJ2-3; a possible D gene is TRBD2 (5 bases). The V end lost 5 bases, the J end lost 3 bases, and 24 bases lay between the germline ends. The CDR3 is 18 amino acids. CDR1 and CDR2 (germline): SEHNR, FQNEAQ (reference sequence). The CDR3 DNA sequence: TGTGCCAGCAGCCCGAACAAGCGAACAAAGGAGGTAACAGATACGCAGTATTTT. Protein sequence: CASSPNKRTKEVTDTQYF.

This clone was seen only a few times. The CDR3 reads CASSSGGRSTGELFF. The CDR3 nucleotides read TGTGCCAGCAGCTCGGGGGGGAGAAGTACCGGGGAGCTGTTTTTT. The chain employs TRBV5-4 and TRBJ2-2, with 8 positions matching TRBD2. Germline loops: CDR1 SGHNT, CDR2 YYREEE (reference sequence). With 3 bases clipped from V and 5 bases from J, the junction kept 6 bases outside the gene matches. The CDR3 spans 15 residues.

The J gene is TRBJ2-7, the V gene TRBV7-2, with 11 bases lining up with TRBD2. In germline, CDR1 is SGHTA, CDR2 FQGNSA. The CDR3 covers 16 residues. J lost 4 bases, V lost 5 bases, and 10 bases had no gene match. The CDR3 reads CASSTQTSGTLYEQYF. DNA of the CDR3: TGTGCCAGCAGCACCCAGACTAGCGGGACCCTGTACGAGCAGTACTTC.

This clone appeared a few times. V usage is TRBV6-5 and J usage is TRBJ1-1, with TRBD1 matching 7 bases. Germline V gene lookup returns CDR1 MNHEY and CDR2 SVGAGI. The trim removed 9 bases at V and 7 bases at J, leaving 8 bases unmatched. The CDR3 loop spans 12 amino acids. CDR3 loop: CASFLRDSEAFF. The CDR3 DNA reads TGTGCCAGTTTCCTCCGGGACAGTGAAGCTTTCTTT.

V is TRBV25-1 and J is TRBJ2-1; D is undetermined. The V end was cut by 2 bases, the J end by 12 bases, with 11 bases between. This CDR3 region has 12 residues. Germline V gene sequence: CDR1 MGHDK, CDR2 SYGVNS. Here the CDR3 reads CASSEIRLGQFF. The CDR3 DNA is TGTGCCAGCAGTGAAATCCGACTTGGGCAGTTCTTC.

The V call is TRBV13, the J call TRBJ2-3, with D possibly matching TRBD2 (5 bases). The V gene's germline CDR1 is PRHDT and CDR2 FYEKMQ (reference sequence). This CDR3 comprises 12 residues. V was trimmed by 1 base and J by 6 bases, leaving 5 bases between them. CDR3 protein: CASSLVADTQYF. The CDR3 DNA sequence: TGTGCCAGCAGCTTAGTAGCGGATACGCAGTATTTT.

The rearrangement joins TRBV7-9 to TRBJ2-3, with D hard to call. This CDR3 spans 13 amino acids. Germline-derived CDR1 and CDR2 are SEHNR and FQNEAQ (reference sequence). V lost 5 bases to trimming and J lost 4 bases, with 10 bases between them. The CDR3 region has the DNA TGTGCCAGCAGCCGAGAGGTGGCAGATACGCAGTATTTT. This encodes CASSREVADTQYF.